Presented here are 18 T cell receptor beta chains from one specimen sequenced in a study of T cell responses to AZD1222 COVID-19 vaccine. Sequencing was performed with immunoSEQ multiplex PCR; in TCRdb, only in-frame clones are kept and a portion is missing. This sample has more than 85,000 clones, with about 87% found just once. The input for sequencing was peripheral blood, taken on day 0 of AZD1222 vaccination. Source of these receptors: an adult in good health.

This clone was seen a single time. The chain uses TRBV7-9 and TRBJ2-7; 8 bases match TRBD2. Per germline, CDR1 SEHNR and CDR2 FQNEAQ (reference sequence). The CDR3 covers 14 residues. Germline trimming cut 7 bases from V and 4 bases from J; bases unmatched to any gene: 9. The CDR3 here is CASTESGTRYEQYF. In DNA, the CDR3 is TGTGCCAGCACCGAATCCGGGACTAGATACGAGCAGTACTTC.

V usage is TRBV6-5 and J usage is TRBJ1-6; 9 bases map to TRBD1. Germline V lookup: CDR1 MNHEY, CDR2 SVGAGI. The CDR3 is made up of 14 amino acids. Trimming at V came to 6 bases and at J to 7 bases, leaving 4 bases not matched to a gene. CDR3 in amino acids: CASRRDRANSPLHF. As DNA, the CDR3 is TGTGCCAGCAGACGGGACAGGGCGAATTCACCCCTCCACTTT.

The chain uses TRBV2 and TRBJ2-3, with D hard to call. Germline CDR1 reads SNHLY; CDR2 reads FYNNEI. The CDR3 spans 14 residues. Between the trimmed V and J ends, which lost 5 bases and 2 bases, there was a span of 11 bases. Written as DNA, the CDR3 is TGTGCCAGCAGTAGGCAGCCGTACACAGATACGCAGTATTTT. Translating gives CASSRQPYTDTQYF.

The count of this clone is one. The rearrangement joins TRBV18 to TRBJ1-5, with 7 bases matching TRBD1. Trimming removed 0 bases from V and 5 bases from J; junction bases left unmatched: 4. Germline CDR1 and CDR2: KGHSH and LQKENI. The CDR3 runs to 15 residues. The CDR3 coding sequence is TGTGCCAGCTCACCACCGGGACAGAACGATCAGCCCCAGCATTTT. This encodes CASSPPGQNDQPQHF.

This sequence joins TRBV5-4 and TRBJ2-7, with 9 bases fitting TRBD1. The trim removed 3 bases at V and 0 bases at J, leaving 4 bases unmatched. The CDR3 loop spans 15 amino acids. Germline-derived CDR1 and CDR2 are SGHNT and YYREEE (reference sequence). CDR3 sequence: CASSSGQGRSYEQYF. DNA of the CDR3: TGTGCCAGCAGCTCGGGACAGGGTCGCTCCTACGAGCAGTACTTC.

V and J are TRBV6-1 and TRBJ2-3; TRBD2 matches 10 bases. This CDR3 spans 16 amino acids. V gave up 4 bases and J gave up 3 bases; unmatched junction bases: 7. Germline-derived CDR1 and CDR2 are MNHNS and SASEGT. CDR3 coding DNA: TGTGCCAGCAGTGGTTCGACACTAGCGGGAACAGATACGCAGTATTTT. Residues: CASSGSTLAGTDTQYF.

This chain joins TRBV4-2 and TRBJ1-3; D ambiguous. The germline V and J ends were trimmed by 0 bases and 2 bases, with 14 bases remaining between them. CDR3 length: 17 residues. The germline V gene has CDR1 LGHNA and CDR2 YNFKEQ. DNA for the CDR3: TGTGCCAGCAGCCAAGAGGCAGCCATTCGTCCTGGAAACACCATATATTTT. It translates to CASSQEAAIRPGNTIYF.

The chain recombines TRBV10-3 with TRBJ2-3, with D possibly TRBD1 on 5 matching bases. Germline V gene lookup returns CDR1 ENHRY and CDR2 SYGVKD. Trimming shortened V by 10 bases and J by 5 bases, and 10 bases separated the two germline ends. The CDR3 is 11 residues long. CDR3 protein: CATQDRDTQYF. CDR3 nucleotide sequence: TGTGCCACCCAAGACAGAGATACGCAGTATTTT.

The chain carries TRBV5-6 and TRBJ1-1; 7 positions match TRBD1. The CDR3 length is 13 residues. V lost 4 bases, J lost 12 bases, and 12 bases stayed unmatched. Germline loops: CDR1 SGHDT, CDR2 YYEEEE. The CDR3 reads CASSLGQSKNPFF. The CDR3 coding sequence is TGTGCCAGCAGCCTGGGACAGTCAAAAAATCCTTTCTTT.

The V and J genes are TRBV10-2 and TRBJ1-2; 10 nucleotides align to TRBD1. CDR1 is WSHSY, CDR2 SAAADI, per germline. This CDR3 region has 15 residues. J was trimmed by 5 bases and V by 6 bases; bases with no gene match: 9. Here the CDR3 reads CASRETGQGGYGYTF. The CDR3 region has the DNA TGCGCCAGCAGGGAAACCGGACAGGGGGGATATGGCTACACCTTC.

This chain joins TRBV5-1 and TRBJ2-7, with D tentatively TRBD2 (6 bases). V shed 3 bases and J shed 3 bases, with 10 bases lying between them. In germline, CDR1 is SGHRS, CDR2 YFSETQ. The CDR3 loop spans 13 amino acids. Here the CDR3 DNA reads TGCGCCAGCAGCTATAGCGGCAACTACGAGCAGTACTTC. Protein sequence: CASSYSGNYEQYF.

This rearrangement joins TRBV19 to TRBJ1-5; possibly TRBD1 for D (5 bases). The V end lost 6 bases, the J end lost 2 bases, and 14 bases lay between the germline ends. Germline V gene sequence: CDR1 LNHDA, CDR2 SQIVND (reference sequence). The CDR3 runs 15 residues. CDR3 loop: CASSPLLGGNQPQHF. The CDR3 nucleotides read TGTGCCAGTAGCCCTCTATTGGGGGGCAATCAGCCCCAGCATTTT. The variable domain in full, completed from reference TRBV19 and TRBJ1-5, reads DGGITQSPKYLFRKEGQNVTLSCEQNLNHDAMYWYRQDPGQGLRLIYYSQIVNDFQKGDIAEGYSVSREKKESFPLTVTSAQKNPTAFYLCASSPLLGGNQPQHFGDGTRLSIL.

This chain links TRBV28 with TRBJ1-1; D call uncertain. Per the germline V gene, CDR1 is MDHEN and CDR2 is SYDVKM. This CDR3 has 14 residues. V was trimmed by 2 bases and J by 6 bases, leaving 13 bases between them. CDR3 residues: CASSLGRIHSEAFF. In DNA, the CDR3 is TGTGCCAGCAGTTTAGGCAGGATTCATTCTGAAGCTTTCTTT.

The gene calls are TRBV29-1 and TRBJ2-2, with TRBD2 matching over 7 bases. V lost 4 bases and J lost 3; bases outside the gene matches: 5. Germline CDR1 is SQVTM and CDR2 is ANQGSEA. The CDR3 spans 14 residues. CDR3 DNA sequence: TGCAGCGTTGTATGGCGGGAGCACACCGGGGAGCTGTTTTTT. This translates into CSVVWREHTGELFF.

The chain couples TRBV2 to TRBJ1-1, with a possible D match to TRBD1 (6 bases). V shed 6 bases and J shed 4 bases, with 18 bases lying between them. This CDR3 spans 15 amino acids. Germline CDR1 and CDR2: SNHLY and FYNNEI. CDR3 protein: CASRLNQGGGTEAFF. The CDR3 DNA reads as TGTGCCAGCAGGCTCAACCAGGGAGGGGGCACTGAAGCTTTCTTT.

The chain employs TRBV28 and TRBJ1-2; no clear D gene. The germline CDR1 and CDR2 sequences are MDHEN and SYDVKM. The V end was cut by 3 bases, the J end by 0 bases, with 5 bases between. The CDR3 loop spans 13 amino acids. The CDR3 nucleotides read TGTGCCAGCAGTTTCCAGGCTAACTATGGCTACACCTTC. Amino acids: CASSFQANYGYTF.

The CDR3 reads CASSLMSGGGNTIYF. The CDR3 DNA is TGTGCCAGCAGCTTAATGTCAGGGGGAGGAAACACCATATATTTT. This sequence joins TRBV7-9 and TRBJ1-3, with 7 bases matching TRBD1. This CDR3 region has 15 residues. Germline-derived CDR1 and CDR2 are SEHNR and FQNEAQ (reference sequence). With 2 bases clipped from V and 4 bases from J, the junction kept 5 bases outside the gene matches.

The chain links TRBV12-3 or TRBV12-4 to TRBJ1-2; the D gene is possibly TRBD1 (6 bases). Trimming left V 7 bases short and J 4 bases short, with 13 bases between. This CDR3 contains 13 residues. The CDR3 DNA sequence: TGTGCCAGCACCCTAGGGGGGGGCTATGGCTACACCTTC. Its protein product is CASTLGGGYGYTF.